This TCR beta chain emerged from a study of spatial heterogeneity in lung cancer. Germline CDR1 is SGHRS and CDR2 is YFSETQ. This CDR3 has 18 residues. The V segment lost 0 bases and the J segment 0 bases; nucleotides outside the gene matches: 7. MiXCR, applied by TCRdb to the 5' RACE reads, yields one record per CDR3 protein. Found here are 30,000 to 50,000 distinct CDR3 sequences, approximately 6.3% of them singletons; the top ten hold roughly 12%. This clonotype was seen more than once but under ten times. The sample's time point: sample taken at primary tumor resection. Whole RNA obtained from tumor, nontumor lung or frozen PBMC underwent sequencing without sorting.

This sequence was found in a male donor with early-stage non-small cell lung cancer. The V and J genes are TRBV5-1 and TRBJ2-1; the match to TRBD2 covers 9 bases. The sequences come from PBMCs, collected at surgery. CDR3 protein: CASSLDAGGFSSYNEQFF. As DNA, the CDR3 is TGCGCCAGCAGCTTGGACGCGGGGGGGTTCAGCTCCTACAATGAGCAGTTCTTC.